These 30 T cell receptor beta chains share one sample of origin, sequenced in a study of CD8+ T cells in alopecia areata. Documented treatment: oral pan-JAK inhibitor, 5-10 mg twice daily. The authors extracted RNA and reverse transcribed it into cDNA as the sequencing template. Assay used: immunoSEQ multiplex PCR; TCRdb lists only in-frame clones, some missing. The sample holds roughly 120,000 clones, roughly 60% seen once. The specimen was CD8+ T cells sorted from blood, collected at week 4, from a patient treated with tofacitinib. Source of these receptors: a human donor with alopecia areata.

The chain carries TRBV5-1 and TRBJ2-3, with a possible D match to TRBD1 (5 bases). Germline CDR1 reads SGHRS; CDR2 reads YFSETQ. CDR3 length: 15 amino acids. Trimming cost V 4 bases and J 1 base, with 13 bases left between them. The CDR3 here is CASSGAPPGTDTQYF. CDR3 sequence (DNA): TGCGCCAGCAGCGGGGCGCCCCCAGGCACAGATACGCAGTATTTT.

This chain connects TRBV7-8 to TRBJ2-5, with 7 bases matching TRBD2. Germline V lookup: CDR1 SGHVS, CDR2 FQNEAQ. The ends lost 1 base at V and 3 bases at J; junction bases unmatched: 5. This CDR3 region has 15 residues. CDR3 nucleotides: TGTGCCAGCAGCTTAGGCCCAGGGAGGGAAGAGACCCAGTACTTC. This translates into CASSLGPGREETQYF.

This CDR3 reads CASSLQGFAEAFF. The CDR3 DNA is TGTGCCAGCAGCTTGCAGGGTTTCGCTGAAGCTTTCTTT. The rearrangement uses TRBV14 and TRBJ1-1, with a possible D match to TRBD1 (5 bases). V was trimmed by 5 bases and J by 6 bases, leaving 13 bases between them. The V gene's germline CDR1 is SGHDN and CDR2 FVKESK. CDR3 length: 13 residues.

J is TRBJ1-2 and V is TRBV7-9; 7 bases line up with TRBD1. After removal of 2 bases from V and 6 bases from J, the junction contained 12 bases not matched to a gene. CDR1 and CDR2 from the germline V gene are SEHNR and FQNEAQ (reference sequence). The CDR3 length is 16 residues. CDR3 in amino acids: CASSLTLTGDADGYTF. CDR3 coding DNA: TGTGCCAGCAGCTTAACCCTAACAGGGGACGCGGATGGCTACACCTTC.

The CDR3 DNA reads as TGTGCCAGCAGCCCACCCCTCGACAAGCAAGAGACCCAGTACTTC. This encodes CASSPPLDKQETQYF. The chain combines TRBV7-9 with TRBJ2-5; no clear D. Germline CDR1 is SEHNR and CDR2 is FQNEAQ (reference sequence). This CDR3 is built from 15 residues. Trimming pared 5 bases from V and 2 bases from J, leaving 15 bases between.

This clone occurred a few times. The chain couples TRBV30 to TRBJ2-1, with D perhaps TRBD1 (5 bases). The ends were cut back, 3 bases at V and 1 base at J, with 16 bases in the middle. Germline assignment: CDR1 GTSNPN and CDR2 SVGIG (reference sequence). This CDR3 spans 16 amino acids. The CDR3 sequence: CAWRKHLGRSYNEQFF. For the CDR3, the DNA is TGTGCCTGGAGAAAGCACTTGGGGCGGTCCTACAATGAGCAGTTCTTC.

The chain recombines TRBV15 with TRBJ2-4; tentatively, D is TRBD2 (6 bases). The CDR3 length is 15 residues. Germline V lookup: CDR1 LNHNV, CDR2 YYDKDF (reference sequence). V was clipped by 3 bases and J by 1 base, with 10 bases between them. CDR3 bases: TGTGCCACCAGCAGGGATCGGGGGGCCAAAAACATTCAGTACTTC. Its translation: CATSRDRGAKNIQYF.

J is TRBJ2-7 and V is TRBV10-3, with D tentatively TRBD2 (6 bases). Germline loops: CDR1 ENHRY, CDR2 SYGVKD. The CDR3 runs 14 residues. V lost 0 bases, J lost 3 bases, and 9 bases lay in between. Here the CDR3 reads CAISESARGYEQYF. DNA for the CDR3: TGTGCCATCAGTGAGTCGGCGCGGGGCTACGAGCAGTACTTC.

A single count supports this clone. An end of the junction differs from the germline gene, which may be a read error. The chain uses TRBV27 and TRBJ2-1; 7 bases are shared with TRBD1. This CDR3 comprises 13 residues. Germline V gene lookup returns CDR1 MNHEY and CDR2 SMNVEV (reference sequence). The CDR3 nucleotides are TGCGAGGTAGGGACAGCGACCTACAATGAGCAGTTCTTC. Its protein product is CEVGTATYNEQFF.

The V call is TRBV29-1, the J call TRBJ2-5; TRBD2 aligns across 14 bases. This CDR3 spans 17 amino acids. V gave up 1 base and J gave up 4 bases; unmatched junction bases: 8. Per germline, CDR1 SQVTM and CDR2 ANQGSEA. The CDR3 DNA reads TGCAGCGTTGAAGGCGTGACTAGCGGGGGGGCCCGAGAGACCCAGTACTTC. Amino acids: CSVEGVTSGGARETQYF.

The rearrangement joins TRBV6-5 to TRBJ2-2; maybe TRBD1 (5 bases). The CDR3 has 14 residues. From germline, CDR1 is MNHEY and CDR2 SVGAGI. With 2 bases removed from V and 4 bases from J, the gap between germline ends came to 8 bases. The CDR3 coding sequence is TGTGCCAGCAGTTACACAGGAGCCACCGGGGAGCTGTTTTTT. Translated, it gives CASSYTGATGELFF.

The V gene is TRBV30, the J gene TRBJ2-2; D remains ambiguous. Trimming shortened V by 2 bases and J by 6 bases, and 10 bases separated the two germline ends. Germline CDR1 GTSNPN, CDR2 SVGIG (reference sequence). This CDR3 contains 13 residues. The CDR3 sequence is CAWSFGEAGELFF. The CDR3 DNA reads as TGTGCCTGGAGTTTCGGAGAGGCCGGGGAGCTGTTTTTT.

The J gene is TRBJ1-1, the V gene TRBV29-1, with TRBD1 as a possible D gene (6 bases). Germline values: CDR1 SQVTM, CDR2 ANQGSEA. V was cut by 0 bases and J by 4 bases, with 24 bases left in between. This CDR3 contains 18 residues. CDR3 loop: CSVEDPQGTPVVGTEAFF. The CDR3 DNA reads TGCAGCGTTGAAGACCCCCAGGGGACCCCCGTAGTCGGCACTGAAGCTTTCTTT.

The sample holds a few counts of this clone. V usage is TRBV9 and J usage is TRBJ2-7; no reliable D call. V was trimmed by 3 bases and J by 2 bases, leaving 12 bases between them. Per the germline V gene, CDR1 is SGDLS and CDR2 is YYNGEE. This CDR3 spans 14 amino acids. The CDR3 coding sequence is TGTGCCAGCAGCGGTTCAGGAGCCACCTACGAGCAGTACTTC. The encoded protein is CASSGSGATYEQYF.

The rearrangement uses TRBV7-8 and TRBJ2-5; tentative D call: TRBD2 (6 bases). CDR3 length: 18 residues. Trimming pared 5 bases from V and 0 bases from J, leaving 22 bases between. Germline V CDR1 and CDR2: SGHVS, FQNEAQ. This CDR3 is CASSVLAWYGVDQETQYF. The CDR3 DNA reads as TGTGCCAGCAGCGTGCTAGCGTGGTACGGGGTAGACCAAGAGACCCAGTACTTC.

This CDR3 is CASSLYIANTGELFF. DNA for the CDR3: TGTGCCAGCAGCTTATACATCGCGAACACCGGGGAGCTGTTTTTT. The V gene is TRBV7-8, the J gene TRBJ2-2; D is ambiguous. Looked up from germline, CDR1 is SGHVS and CDR2 is FQNEAQ. The CDR3 length is 15 residues. V gave up 2 bases and J gave up 0 bases, with 7 bases separating them.

The V call is TRBV14, the J call TRBJ2-1; no reliable D call. From germline, CDR1 is SGHDN and CDR2 FVKESK. The CDR3 runs 16 residues. Between the trimmed V and J ends, which lost 3 bases and 6 bases, there was a span of 18 bases. CDR3 protein: CASSHPSQWLFNEQFF. In DNA, the CDR3 is TGTGCCAGCAGCCACCCCTCGCAATGGTTATTCAATGAGCAGTTCTTC.

The V gene is TRBV6-5, the J gene TRBJ1-2; D is perhaps TRBD1 (6 bases). CDR1 is MNHEY and CDR2 is SVGAGI in the germline V gene. The CDR3 has 12 residues. Trimming removed 8 bases from V and 6 bases from J, with 13 bases in between. The CDR3 loop reads CASWQGYDGYTF. DNA for the CDR3: TGTGCCAGCTGGCAGGGGTACGATGGCTACACCTTC.

The chain carries TRBV29-1 and TRBJ2-3; D might be TRBD1 (5 bases). V lost 6 bases, J lost 2 bases, and 18 bases lay in between. Germline lookup yields CDR1 SQVTM and CDR2 ANQGSEA. The CDR3 is 15 amino acids. Written as DNA, the CDR3 is TGCAGCGTCGATGCTGACAGCGTATCCACAGATACGCAGTATTTT. This codes for CSVDADSVSTDTQYF.

In nucleotides, the CDR3 is TGCAGCGTGTATTCCGTAGAGACCCAGTACTTC. Residues: CSVYSVETQYF. The chain links TRBV29-1 to TRBJ2-5; D is undetermined. The germline V gene encodes CDR1 SQVTM and CDR2 ANQGSEA. Between the trimmed V and J ends, which lost 6 bases and 4 bases, there was a span of 9 bases. This CDR3 comprises 11 residues. The variable domain in full, with the rest retrieved from reference TRBV29-1 and TRBJ2-5, is SAVISQKPSRDICQRGTSLTIQCQVDSQVTMMFWYRQQPGQSLTLIATANQGSEATYESGFVIDKFPISRPNLTFSTLTVSNMSPEDSSIYLCSVYSVETQYFGPGTRLLVL.

The chain carries TRBV30 and TRBJ1-4, with D tentatively TRBD1 (6 bases). Germline V gene sequence: CDR1 GTSNPN, CDR2 SVGIG (reference sequence). The CDR3 has 14 amino acids. V was shortened by 1 base and J by 5 bases, with 11 bases between the two germline ends. Written as DNA, the CDR3 is TGTGCCTGGAGTGGTTACAGGGAAAATGAAAAACTGTTTTTT. It translates to CAWSGYRENEKLFF.

J is TRBJ2-7 and V is TRBV5-1; D gene unclear. This CDR3 spans 12 amino acids. Germline CDR1 SGHRS, CDR2 YFSETQ. The V end lost 0 bases, the J end lost 5 bases, and 6 bases lay between the germline ends. CDR3 in amino acids: CASSLGPHEQYF. The CDR3 DNA sequence: TGCGCCAGCAGCTTGGGCCCCCACGAGCAGTACTTC. Looking up the rest from reference TRBV5-1 and TRBJ2-7 gives the full variable domain: KAGVTQTPRYLIKTRGQQVTLSCSPISGHRSVSWYQQTPGQGLQFLFEYFSETQRNKGNFPGRFSGRQFSNSRSEMNVSTLELGDSALYLCASSLGPHEQYFGPGTRLTVT.

The chain joins TRBV7-9 to TRBJ2-5; D remains unclear. V was clipped by 4 bases and J by 2 bases, with 11 bases between them. Germline-derived CDR1 and CDR2 are SEHNR and FQNEAQ (reference sequence). This CDR3 has 14 amino acids. The CDR3 coding sequence is TGTGCCAGCAGCTCCCGTTGGGATCAAGAGACCCAGTACTTC. It is translated as CASSSRWDQETQYF.

This chain uses TRBV4-1 with TRBJ2-1; D gene unclear. The CDR3 consists of 13 residues. Trimming took off 4 bases at V and 4 bases at J, with 8 bases between the two ends. In germline, CDR1 is MGHRA, CDR2 YSYEKL. CDR3 sequence (DNA): TGCGCCAGCAGCCCGTCCCGATACAATGAGCAGTTCTTC. This translates into CASSPSRYNEQFF.

This clone was detected only a few times. This rearrangement joins TRBV29-1 to TRBJ1-2, with 10 bases lining up with TRBD1. Per the germline V gene, CDR1 is SQVTM and CDR2 is ANQGSEA. V dropped 0 bases and J dropped 4; count of bases not matched to a gene: 11. The CDR3 totals 17 residues. DNA of the CDR3: TGCAGCGTTGAAGAGAGTCCCCGACAGGGGGCTTCCTATGGCTACACCTTC. This gives the protein CSVEESPRQGASYGYTF.

The chain joins TRBV29-1 to TRBJ1-2, with D possibly being TRBD1 (6 bases). This CDR3 is built from 17 residues. V dropped 6 bases and J dropped 0 bases, with 23 bases sitting between them. The germline gives CDR1 SQVTM, CDR2 ANQGSEA. CDR3 amino acids: CSVLQLSGDTPNYGYTF. The CDR3 DNA is TGCAGCGTCCTACAGTTATCAGGGGATACTCCTAACTATGGCTACACCTTC.

The chain uses TRBV28 and TRBJ2-7; maybe TRBD1 (6 bases). The CDR3 sequence is 15 residues long. Germline V gene sequence: CDR1 MDHEN, CDR2 SYDVKM. V lost 3 bases and J 5 bases, leaving 17 bases between the germline ends. CDR3 in DNA: TGTGCCAGCAGTTTTTATGACAGGAGAGTCGACGAGCAGTACTTC. It specifies CASSFYDRRVDEQYF.

The rearrangement uses TRBV29-1 and TRBJ2-7, with TRBD1 matching 7 bases. CDR1 and CDR2 (germline): SQVTM, ANQGSEA. With V trimmed by 0 bases and J by 2 bases, 4 bases remained unmatched. There are 14 residues in the CDR3. Here the CDR3 DNA reads TGCAGCGTTGAAGATGGACAGGTAGCCTACGAGCAGTACTTC. Protein: CSVEDGQVAYEQYF.

The chain joins TRBV5-4 to TRBJ2-2; a weak D match, TRBD2 (5 bases). The CDR3 spans 14 residues. The ends were cut back, 4 bases at V and 4 bases at J, with 11 bases in the middle. Germline loops: CDR1 SGHNT, CDR2 YYREEE (reference sequence). The CDR3 sequence is CASSIGLFTGELFF. The CDR3 nucleotides read TGTGCCAGCAGCATCGGACTGTTCACCGGGGAGCTGTTTTTT.

V gene TRBV9 combines with J gene TRBJ1-2; 8 nucleotides agree with TRBD1. Germline V CDR1 and CDR2: SGDLS, YYNGEE. CDR3 length: 15 residues. With 6 bases clipped from V and 6 bases from J, the junction kept 13 bases outside the gene matches. The CDR3 sequence: CASNLISGTGDGYTF. CDR3 coding DNA: TGTGCCAGCAACCTTATCTCCGGGACAGGAGATGGCTACACCTTC.